The clone carrying this T cell receptor (beta chain) was detected ten times or more. Antigen: not known. This entry belongs to a study of T cells in Graves' hyperthyroidism and ophthalmopathy. Study conclusions and caveats: Clonotypes that were expanded in thyroid above 0.001 mostly appeared in blood too. The model foresaw ophthalmopathy a median around 6 months prior to onset.

Amplification yielded TCR beta CDR3 regions, with RNA transcripts as the source. First-round RT-PCR with HTBI primers amplified the TCR CDR3 region. TCRdb independently ran MiXCR on the multiplex PCR reads; one entry per CDR3 protein. The table lists 400,000 to 600,000 distinct CDR3 sequences, more than 15% of them singletons. The diagnoses drew upon clinical symptoms, serum thyroxine and TRAb, thyroid ultrasound and orbital computed tomography. In germline, CDR1 is LGHDT, CDR2 YNNKEL (reference sequence). After removal of 4 bases from V and 9 bases from J, the junction contained 7 bases not matched to a gene. The CDR3 loop spans 14 amino acids.

The genes are TRBV3-1 and TRBJ2-1; the match to TRBD1 covers 9 bases. Sequenced input: blood. This receptor was obtained from a woman aged 30 to 39 with Graves' ophthalmopathy. CDR3 residues: CASSPRQGVSEQFF. The CDR3 coding sequence is TGTGCCAGCAGCCCGCGACAGGGGGTGAGTGAGCAGTTCTTC.